These 16 T cell receptor beta chains were sequenced from one sample in a study of OX40 agonist ivuxolimab in advanced cancers. The data were produced by immunoSEQ multiplex PCR, yet TCRdb's version contains in-frame clones alone and is incomplete. The sample lists 40,000 to 45,000 clones, around 80% seen once, with under 7% in the top ten. Sample: CD4+ or CD8+ T cells sorted from blood, taken in a trial of the OX40 agonist ivuxolimab. Every receptor here comes from an adult with an advanced solid tumor such as melanoma, head and neck, liver or kidney cancer.

The genes are TRBV20-1 and TRBJ1-2; D call uncertain. The germline V and J ends were trimmed by 2 bases and 14 bases, with 9 bases remaining between them. Germline V CDR1 and CDR2: DFQATT, SNEGSKA (reference sequence). The CDR3 is made up of 9 amino acids. The CDR3 DNA follows: TGCAGTGCTAGAACACCGGGTACCTTC. It codes for CSARTPGTF.

J is TRBJ2-7 and V is TRBV5-6; D gene unclear. V lost 1 base and J lost 2, with 10 bases in between. This CDR3 has 14 residues. Germline assignment: CDR1 SGHDT and CDR2 YYEEEE. The CDR3 loop is CASSLFGVTYEQYF. In nucleotides, the CDR3 is TGTGCCAGCAGCTTGTTCGGAGTGACCTACGAGCAGTACTTC. Full variable domain (missing parts from reference TRBV5-6 and TRBJ2-7): DAGVTQSPTHLIKTRGQQVTLRCSPKSGHDTVSWYQQALGQGPQFIFQYYEEEERQRGNFPDRFSGHQFPNYSSELNVNALLLGDSALYLCASSLFGVTYEQYFGPGTRLTVT.

Only a few counts were recorded for this clone. The chain couples TRBV6-1 to TRBJ2-7, with TRBD1 matching over 11 bases. The CDR3 sequence is 14 residues long. The junction had 7 bases not matched to a gene; V was cut back by 7 bases and J by 5 bases. Germline V gene sequence: CDR1 MNHNS, CDR2 SASEGT. CDR3 protein: CASTHRTGGNEQYF. The CDR3, as DNA: TGTGCCAGCACACATCGGACAGGGGGCAACGAGCAGTACTTC.

The rearrangement joins TRBV27 to TRBJ1-4; D is ambiguous. The CDR3 consists of 11 residues. V lost 6 bases and J lost 5, with 4 bases in between. Germline CDR1 and CDR2: MNHEY and SMNVEV (reference sequence). CDR3 DNA sequence: TGTGCCAGCAGACTGAATGAAAAACTGTTTTTT. It specifies CASRLNEKLFF.

The chain joins TRBV27 to TRBJ2-2; D perhaps matches TRBD1 (6 bases). The CDR3 has 14 amino acids. Trimming removed 6 bases at V and 2 bases at J, with 10 bases between. Looked up from germline, CDR1 is MNHEY and CDR2 is SMNVEV (reference sequence). This chain's CDR3 is CASRDSLNTGELFF. CDR3 DNA sequence: TGTGCCAGCAGGGACAGTCTAAACACCGGGGAGCTGTTTTTT.

The chain combines TRBV11-2 with TRBJ2-7, with TRBD1 matching 7 bases. V gave up 0 bases and J gave up 0 bases; unmatched junction bases: 2. Germline V lookup: CDR1 SGHAT, CDR2 FQNNGV. The CDR3 has 15 amino acids. CDR3 bases: TGTGCCAGCAGCTTAGAGGACAGGTCCTCCTACGAGCAGTACTTC. This translates into CASSLEDRSSYEQYF.

In its sample, this clone was seen once. The chain couples TRBV5-1 to TRBJ2-1, with 14 bases identical to TRBD2. The ends lost 0 bases at V and 7 bases at J; junction bases unmatched: 6. There are 17 residues in the CDR3. Germline values: CDR1 SGHRS, CDR2 YFSETQ. This chain's CDR3 is CASSLDPGLAGENEQFF. Written as DNA, the CDR3 is TGCGCCAGCAGCTTGGACCCGGGACTAGCGGGAGAAAATGAGCAGTTCTTC. Filled out from reference TRBV5-1 and TRBJ2-1, the complete variable domain reads KAGVTQTPRYLIKTRGQQVTLSCSPISGHRSVSWYQQTPGQGLQFLFEYFSETQRNKGNFPGRFSGRQFSNSRSEMNVSTLELGDSALYLCASSLDPGLAGENEQFFGPGTRLTVL.

The V call is TRBV27, the J call TRBJ1-2, with TRBD1 as a possible D gene (6 bases). V was cut by 4 bases and J by 4 bases, with 16 bases left in between. CDR1 and CDR2 from the germline V gene are MNHEY and SMNVEV (reference sequence). CDR3 length: 15 amino acids. Here the CDR3 reads CASSSFIRDTYGYTF. CDR3 nucleotide sequence: TGTGCCAGCAGTTCCTTCATCCGGGACACCTATGGCTACACCTTC.

This clone appeared a few times. The rearrangement uses TRBV5-1 and TRBJ2-3; no firm D call. Germline CDR1 is SGHRS and CDR2 is YFSETQ. CDR3 length equals 17 residues. V dropped 0 bases and J dropped 0 bases, with 14 bases sitting between them. For the CDR3, the DNA is TGCGCCAGCAGCTTGGCCCTGGGCTCCGGTAGCACAGATACGCAGTATTTT. It encodes CASSLALGSGSTDTQYF. Full variable domain (remainder filled in from reference TRBV5-1 and TRBJ2-3): KAGVTQTPRYLIKTRGQQVTLSCSPISGHRSVSWYQQTPGQGLQFLFEYFSETQRNKGNFPGRFSGRQFSNSRSEMNVSTLELGDSALYLCASSLALGSGSTDTQYFGPGTRLTVL.

The V call is TRBV18, the J call TRBJ1-1, with D tentatively TRBD1 (5 bases). Germline V gives CDR1 KGHSH, CDR2 LQKENI. V lost 7 bases and J lost 3, with 12 bases in between. The CDR3 contains 13 residues. In DNA form, the CDR3 reads TGTGCCAGCTTCTCCGGAGGGGACACTGAAGCTTTCTTT. This sequence encodes CASFSGGDTEAFF.

This chain links TRBV5-6 with TRBJ2-1, with 12 positions matching TRBD2. The V segment lost 3 bases and the J segment 6 bases; nucleotides outside the gene matches: 7. This CDR3 is built from 16 residues. The V gene's germline CDR1 is SGHDT and CDR2 YYEEEE. The CDR3: CASSSWTSGVGNEQFF. The CDR3 nucleotides are TGTGCCAGCAGCTCCTGGACTAGCGGGGTGGGCAATGAGCAGTTCTTC.

This chain uses TRBV7-8 with TRBJ2-7; TRBD1 or TRBD2 may be the D gene (5 bases each). V dropped 5 bases and J dropped 2 bases, with 10 bases sitting between them. The CDR3 spans 13 residues. Per the germline V gene, CDR1 is SGHVS and CDR2 is FQNEAQ. DNA of the CDR3: TGTGCCAGCAGCGGGGACGGAACCTACGAGCAGTACTTC. Translation gives CASSGDGTYEQYF.

V gene TRBV2 combines with J gene TRBJ2-1, with 7 positions matching TRBD2. The CDR3 runs to 15 residues. Per germline, CDR1 SNHLY and CDR2 FYNNEI. J gave up 8 bases and V 7 bases, and 14 bases lay outside the gene matches. CDR3 protein: CASKVNSGTVYEQFF. CDR3 sequence (DNA): TGTGCCAGCAAGGTTAACAGCGGGACGGTCTATGAGCAGTTCTTC.

Only one count was recorded for this clone. CDR3 sequence reads: CASSLESASGRAYEQYF. The CDR3 DNA follows: TGTGCCAGCAGTTTAGAGTCGGCTAGCGGGAGGGCCTACGAGCAGTACTTC. The gene calls are TRBV27 and TRBJ2-7; 12 bases match TRBD2. Trimming at V came to 2 bases and at J to 2 bases, leaving 7 bases not matched to a gene. The CDR3 sequence is 17 residues long. Germline loops: CDR1 MNHEY, CDR2 SMNVEV (reference sequence).

The chain uses TRBV6-1 and TRBJ2-1; tentatively, D is TRBD1 (6 bases). CDR1 and CDR2 from the germline V gene are MNHNS and SASEGT. V lost 4 bases, J lost 4 bases, and 11 bases lay in between. The CDR3 covers 14 residues. CDR3 in amino acids: CASSVQGKYNEQFF. The DNA of the CDR3 is TGTGCCAGCAGTGTCCAGGGGAAATACAATGAGCAGTTCTTC.

This clone has a handful of counts. The CDR3 DNA follows: TGTGCCAGCAGCTCAGTAGGGTCCTCAGCGGGAGGGCACAATGAGCAGTTCTTC. This gives the protein CASSSVGSSAGGHNEQFF. The chain uses TRBV11-3 and TRBJ2-1, with 10 bases aligning to TRBD2. The length of the CDR3 is 18 residues. The V gene's germline CDR1 is SGHNT and CDR2 YENEEA. J gave up 5 bases and V 4 bases, and 14 bases lay outside the gene matches. The variable domain in full, completed from reference TRBV11-3 and TRBJ2-1, reads EAGVVQSPRYKIIEKKQPVAFWCNPISGHNTLYWYLQNLGQGPELLIRYENEEAVDDSQLPKDRFSAERLKGVDSTLKIQPAELGDSAVYLCASSSVGSSAGGHNEQFFGPGTRLTVL.